What follows describes a single TCR beta chain. The data stem from a study of shared clonotypes between healthy human individuals. Libraries were prepared by immunoSEQ multiplex PCR; TCRdb keeps only in-frame clonotypes and omits some of them. The table records around 2,000,000 clones, approximately 94% of them present only once. Naive-designated CD8 cells lacked CD45RO, were positively enriched for CCR7, and omitted terminally differentiated effector memory CD45RA+ cells. The clonotype originates from a man between 18 and 35 years old in good health. Some clones in this sample may be carry-over from other donors' samples. The sequenced sample was naive CD8+ T cells from PBMCs.

CDR3 DNA: TGTGCCAGCAGTGATCCGGCAGGAGTAGCCACTGAAGCTTTCTTT. Translation gives CASSDPAGVATEAFF. The J gene is TRBJ1-1, the V gene TRBV25-1; D remains unclear. Trimming took 3 bases from V and 4 from J, leaving 15 bases between them. Per germline, CDR1 MGHDK and CDR2 SYGVNS. This CDR3 has 15 residues. The full variable domain, rest sourced from reference TRBV25-1 and TRBJ1-1, is EADIYQTPRYLVIGTGKKITLECSQTMGHDKMYWYQQDPGMELHLIHYSYGVNSTEKGDLSSESTVSRIRTEHFPLTLESARPSHTSQYLCASSDPAGVATEAFFGQGTRLTVV.